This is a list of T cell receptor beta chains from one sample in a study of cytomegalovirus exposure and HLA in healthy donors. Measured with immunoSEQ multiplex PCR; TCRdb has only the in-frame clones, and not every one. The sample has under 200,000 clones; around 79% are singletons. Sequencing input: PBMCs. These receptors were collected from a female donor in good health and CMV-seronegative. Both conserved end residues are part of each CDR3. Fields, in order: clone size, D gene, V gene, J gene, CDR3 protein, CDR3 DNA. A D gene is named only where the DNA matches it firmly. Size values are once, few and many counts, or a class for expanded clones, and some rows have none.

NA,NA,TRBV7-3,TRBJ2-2,CASRLGPGANTGELFF,TGTGCCAGCAGGTTAGGCCCGGGAGCGAACACCGGGGAGCTGTTTTTT
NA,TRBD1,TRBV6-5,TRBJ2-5,CASTPETGGRETQYF,TGTGCCAGCACCCCCGAGACAGGGGGTAGGGAGACCCAGTACTTC
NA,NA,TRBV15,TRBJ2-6,CATSRDRGGGANVLTF,TGTGCCACCAGCAGAGATCGCGGTGGTGGGGCCAACGTCCTGACTTTC
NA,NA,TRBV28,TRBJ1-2,CASSSLLGGKVRGTF,TGTGCCAGCAGTTCCCTCCTCGGGGGGAAAGTTCGTGGCACCTTC
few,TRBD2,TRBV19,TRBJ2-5,CASSISGPQETQYF,TGTGCCAGTAGTATTAGCGGGCCTCAAGAGACCCAGTACTTC
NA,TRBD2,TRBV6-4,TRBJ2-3,CASSDASGGADTQYF,TGTGCCAGCAGTGACGCTAGCGGGGGGGCAGATACGCAGTATTTT
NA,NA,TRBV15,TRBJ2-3,CATSRGLGSYTDTQYF,TGTGCCACCAGCAGAGGGCTCGGGAGCTACACAGATACGCAGTATTTT
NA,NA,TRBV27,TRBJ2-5,CASSLGQGAGEQYF,TGTGCCAGCAGTTTGGGCCAGGGGGCGGGAGAGCAGTACTTC
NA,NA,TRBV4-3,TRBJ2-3,CASSYRGGLARTDTQYF,TGCGCCAGCAGCTATAGGGGGGGCTTAGCCCGCACAGATACGCAGTATTTT
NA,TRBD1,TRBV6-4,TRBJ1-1,CASRHRGDETEAFF,TGTGCCAGCCGCCACAGGGGCGACGAGACTGAAGCTTTCTTT
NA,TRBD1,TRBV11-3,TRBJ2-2,CASSVGQGGTGELFF,TGTGCCAGCAGCGTCGGACAGGGTGGGACCGGGGAGCTGTTTTTT
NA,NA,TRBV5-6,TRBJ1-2,CASSLTGLPNNYGYTF,TGTGCCAGCAGCTTGACCGGGTTACCGAATAACTATGGCTACACCTTC
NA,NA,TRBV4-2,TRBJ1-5,CASSQVAGTTNQPQHF,TGTGCCAGCAGCCAAGTAGCAGGGACTACCAATCAGCCCCAGCATTTT
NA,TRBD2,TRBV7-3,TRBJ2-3,CASSSLAGGTDTQYF,TGTGCCAGCAGCTCACTAGCGGGGGGCACAGATACGCAGTATTTT
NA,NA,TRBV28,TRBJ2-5,CASSSQSRETQYF,TGTGCCAGCAGTTCCCAGTCACGCGAGACCCAGTACTTC
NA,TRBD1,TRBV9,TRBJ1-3,CASSVEGQRNTIYF,TGTGCCAGCAGCGTAGAGGGACAGAGAAACACCATATATTTT
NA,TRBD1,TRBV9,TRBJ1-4,CASTPAGTGDEKLFF,TGTGCCAGCACTCCCGCCGGGACAGGGGACGAAAAACTGTTTTTT